Reported below is one T cell receptor beta chain. Its antigen is not known. RNA transcripts were the source from which TCR beta CDR3 regions were amplified. Second-round multiplex PCR came after a first-round RT-PCR that employed HTBI primers. TCRdb recomputed calls from the multiplex PCR reads with MiXCR, one row per CDR3 protein. The sample holds 300,000 to 350,000 distinct CDR3 sequences, about a sixth seen once. Other autoimmune diseases, uncontrolled infections, pregnancy and lactation each led to patient exclusion. The CDR3 spans 15 residues. Germline-derived CDR1 and CDR2 are MNHEY and SVGEGT. Trimming removed 0 bases from V and 5 bases from J; junction bases left unmatched: 5. The data were taken from a study of Graves' ophthalmopathy and Graves' hyperthyroidism. Study-wide findings and caveats: Predictions made by the model for ophthalmopathy progression reached under 71% sensitivity and roughly 79% specificity.

The chain is built from TRBV6-2 or TRBV6-3 and TRBJ2-7; the match to TRBD2 covers 9 bases. This clonotype originated in an adult man with Graves' ophthalmopathy. Sequencing used peripheral blood. The CDR3 coding sequence is TGTGCCAGCAGTTACTCGTTTAGCGGGAGTAACGAGCAGTACTTC. This gives the protein CASSYSFSGSNEQYF.